These T cell receptor beta chains were read from a single sample in a study of cytomegalovirus exposure and HLA in healthy donors. Data came from immunoSEQ multiplex PCR; TCRdb stores just in-frame clones and leaves some out. This sample yields roughly 98,000 clones, of which 76% are seen a single time; 1.5% to 2.5% belongs to the top ten. Sequencing was performed on PBMCs. Source of these receptors: a man aged 40-49 years in good health and CMV-seronegative. The conserved cysteine and the conserved F or W are not part of the CDR3 here. The order of the fields is CDR3 protein, D gene, J gene, V gene. A D gene is named only where the DNA matches it firmly.

ASSLVSSGNEQF	-	TRBJ2-1	TRBV27
ASSQGGQGLSNQPQH	TRBD1	TRBJ1-5	TRBV4-2
ASLRQGAGQPQH	TRBD1	TRBJ1-5	TRBV19
ASSYEWGGANEKLF	-	TRBJ1-4	TRBV6-5
ASSPYSGQGTYEQY	TRBD1	TRBJ2-7	TRBV7-8
AWSDRPSGRANTGELF	TRBD2	TRBJ2-2	TRBV30
ASSPWTSGTYEQY	TRBD2	TRBJ2-7	TRBV28
AWRRTSSRETQY	TRBD2	TRBJ2-5	TRBV30
ASSFLGKGDGYT	-	TRBJ1-2	TRBV28
ASSLQTHTEAF	-	TRBJ1-1	TRBV11-2
ASSQLAAAGEQF	-	TRBJ2-1	TRBV6-1
ASARAYGYT	-	TRBJ1-2	TRBV19
ASSLYSRQGAPYGYT	TRBD1	TRBJ1-2	TRBV27
ASSFPPGQGADIQY	TRBD1	TRBJ2-4	TRBV7-9
ASSQRGFKETQY	TRBD2	TRBJ2-5	TRBV19
ASRHREISNQPQH	-	TRBJ1-5	TRBV2
ASSDPQNYPYGYT	-	TRBJ1-2	TRBV25-1
AGRPSRGPFYNSPLH	TRBD1	TRBJ1-6	TRBV23-1
ASSLERPYNEQF	-	TRBJ2-1	TRBV5-5
ASSSRLAGSYEQY	TRBD2	TRBJ2-7	TRBV27
SSSFIANKETQY	-	TRBJ2-5	TRBV7-9
ASSPGRGGYGQF	TRBD2	TRBJ2-1	TRBV7-2
SVFKGGATEAF	-	TRBJ1-1	TRBV29-1
ASSQGGRGLLSTEAF	TRBD1	TRBJ1-1	TRBV4-3
ASSPTGNQPQH	-	TRBJ1-5	TRBV7-2
ASTAGARGSYNEQF	TRBD2	TRBJ2-1	TRBV19
ASSMLGIKETQY	-	TRBJ2-5	TRBV19
ASISTNSYGYT	-	TRBJ1-2	TRBV6-1
ASTPLGTTAYEQY	-	-	TRBV28
ASSLGDRAGEQY	TRBD1	TRBJ2-7	TRBV7-2
ASSWTANTEAF	-	TRBJ1-1	TRBV6-6
ASSLVSGSTYYNEQF	TRBD2	TRBJ2-1	TRBV27
AWTRTGTSYEQY	-	TRBJ2-7	TRBV30
ASSAFPDEQY	-	TRBJ2-7	TRBV7-6
ASSTRRQLCT	-	TRBJ2-4	TRBV21-1
ASSAGTGGQNTGELF	TRBD1	TRBJ2-2	TRBV18
ASSRTNDRGEQF	-	TRBJ2-1	TRBV11-3
ASSLRQGASYEQY	TRBD1	TRBJ2-7	TRBV7-2
ASSKFAGGSSYEQY	-	TRBJ2-7	TRBV19
ASSPFRGSGNTIY	-	TRBJ1-3	TRBV6-6
SVSIGTGYEQY	TRBD1	TRBJ2-7	TRBV29-1
ASGIGLASYNEQF	TRBD2	TRBJ2-1	TRBV6-1
ASSVEMYEQY	-	TRBJ2-7	TRBV6-1
ASSLPGANQPQH	-	TRBJ1-5	TRBV6-6
ASSETGQESEQY	TRBD1	TRBJ2-7	TRBV2